This record looks at one TCR beta chain sequence and its context. No antigen is known for it. The data belong to a study of T cells in tuberculosis. Regarding the study as a whole: Smaller distances to GMM-specific TCRs suggested their expansion in active tuberculosis. Cases with active tuberculosis were adults, while controls were adolescents.

Adolescents were screened for latent TB by skin test and IGRA. Data came from immunoSEQ multiplex PCR; TCRdb stores just in-frame clones and leaves some out. Of 30,000 to 35,000 clones listed, around 93% are singletons. Input material: PBMCs. This clonotype originated in a donor aged 10-30 years with latent tuberculosis or without tuberculosis infection. Some clones in this sample may be carry-over from other donors' samples.

CDR3 protein: CASSAAGGLMNTEAFF. DNA of the CDR3: TGCGCCAGCAGCGCTGCAGGGGGACTCATGAACACTGAAGCTTTCTTT. The V gene is TRBV5-1, the J gene TRBJ1-1; 7 nucleotides match TRBD1. V trimming: 4 bases; J trimming: 0 bases; junction bases outside the gene matches: 9. Germline V gene lookup returns CDR1 SGHRS and CDR2 YFSETQ. The CDR3 length is 16 residues.